This TCR beta chain originates from a study of blood T cells in healthy people across ages (dated by TCRdb to about 2015). In the study overall: In model experiments, template switching captured roughly one uniquely barcoded TCR beta cDNA molecule for every two T cells. Four age groups were formed from the donors: young (average approximately 15 years), middle-aged (around 40), aged (approximately 60) and long-lived (approximately 78). To avoid experimental bias, donors of different ages were distributed randomly across sequencing lanes. The study analyzed two additional independent replicas of 1 million unique cDNA reads from the same blood draw for two donors, one aged 18 to 29 and one aged 80 or older. Using deep sequencing normalized with unique cDNA molecular identifiers, the study measured how TCR beta repertoire diversity changes with age. Study-wide findings and limitations: Compared with the aged group, the long-lived group had more naive CD4+ T cells, fewer expanded clones and increased TCR diversity, a pattern suggesting age selection. Because donor CMV infection status was unknown, age-related changes in expanded clonotypes were potentially confounded. Estimates of total diversity based on one million sequenced T cells were regarded as lower bounds and as underestimates. The percentage of naive T cells measured by flow cytometry correlated strongly with observed TCR beta diversity. Because profiling used bulk unsorted PBMCs, naive and antigen-experienced compartments could not be compared conclusively. As age increased, observed TCR beta diversity per million T cells dropped in a roughly linear way, and a significant reduction was already evident by age 40.

Trimming takes 0 bases from V and 0 bases from J, and the germline ends sit 8 bases apart. CDR1 and CDR2, looked up from the germline V gene (reference sequence), are DFQATT and SNEGSKA. CDR3 length: 15 amino acids, cysteine to phenylalanine. The CDR3 DNA has 45 bases and is translated from base 1. The donors were some 36 Caucasian individuals from Russia, aged 6 to 90 years, who were systemically healthy. Approximately 10 milliliters of peripheral blood were collected from each donor into EDTA-treated Vacutainer tubes. Ficoll-Paque density-gradient centrifugation was used to isolate PBMCs, with at least 6 million obtained per sample. Total RNA was extracted from PBMCs with Trizol reagent, with at least 6 micrograms obtained per sample. Naive CD45RAhigh/CD27high T cell percentages were measured by flow cytometry on a PBMC aliquot from every donor. Library preparation was by 5' RACE. Data came from an Illumina HiSeq 2500. A second PCR of roughly 6 to 12 cycles was run with a J-beta primer mix and a sample-barcoded 5' primer. A template-switch 5' adaptor carrying 12 random nucleotides introduced a unique molecular identifier onto each TCR beta cDNA molecule. Each sample yielded at least 2.5 million CDR3-containing paired-end reads. The Mint cDNA synthesis kit, primed by a TRBC-specific oligonucleotide, was used to synthesize first-strand cDNA from all RNA. Following uracil-DNA glycosylase treatment, a first 18-cycle PCR with universal primers M1SS and BC2_uni_R was performed on all cDNA. On the authors' methods: For normalization, 1 million high-quality reads, each with a distinct molecular identifier, were randomly selected from each sample. Reads sharing molecular identifiers were discarded rather than binned into consensus sequences. MiTCR, with a Q25 quality threshold and the strictest error-elimination algorithm, was used for CDR3 identification, clonotype clustering and error correction. A nonparametric unseen species model using Euler transformation provided a lower-bound estimate of total TCR beta diversity. The public reads were reprocessed in TCRdb via fastp at Q25 and MiXCR, keeping in-frame beta chains. Rows merge per CDR3 protein into single entries with the most common DNA and genes. TCRdb, rather than the study authors, made the V and J calls. In all, the sample holds about 570,000 distinct CDR3 sequences, and 27% of those were seen once. The ten largest clonotypes hold 18% of the sample.

This clonotype was counted between two and nine times. The target of this receptor is not known. No base-level quality is on record; no much larger clone is a single base apart. Recombination joined TRBV20-1 with TRBJ1-4, with the D gene not confidently named. This clonotype was sampled from a woman aged 65 to 85 in good health. The sequencing sample was made of blood. The CDR3 protein sequence reads: CSARDTFATNEKLFF. The base sequence is TGCAGTGCTAGAGACACCTTTGCAACTAATGAAAAACTGTTTTTT.